Ten or more counts support the clone carrying this TCR beta chain. The sample comes from a study of kidney transplant recipient with SARS-CoV-2 infection. TCRdb analysed the reads with MiXCR anew, one entry per CDR3 protein. The table includes approximately 250,000 distinct CDR3 sequences, more than 25% detected once. The CDR3 has 16 amino acids. The V and J ends lost 2 bases and 2 bases respectively, with 16 bases between them. The germline gives CDR1 MNHEY, CDR2 SMNVEV (reference sequence). The receptor was isolated from a male patient between 25 and 40 years old who had COVID-19 and was a kidney transplant recipient. Some T cells may trace back to the graft donor. Sequencing was performed on a blood sample, taken at baseline and on day 111 from a kidney transplant recipient. This rearrangement joins TRBV27 to TRBJ2-7, with D tentatively TRBD2 (5 bases). The CDR3 region has the DNA TGTGCCAGCAGTTTAGTCGCGGGCAGTGAGACCTACGAGCAGTACTTC. Translating gives CASSLVAGSETYEQYF.